This TCR beta chain was captured by sequencing in a study of PD-L1 blockade in urothelial cancer. Overall study context: About 85% of the roughly 30 patients were males with bladder-origin urothelial cancer.

The repertoire was sequenced with immunoSEQ multiplex PCR; TCRdb's copy has only in-frame clones and lacks some. The sample holds fewer than 25,000 clones, 70% to 90% seen once. Study-wide results and caveats: Below-median pretreatment blood TCR clonality was associated with improved progression-free and overall survival.

Trimming removed 0 bases at V and 3 bases at J, with 2 bases between. CDR3 length: 11 residues. The germline CDR1 and CDR2 sequences are GTSNPN and SVGIG (reference sequence). As regards this clone: Its matching antigen is unknown.

The TCR was taken from a man aged 50 to 59 with urothelial cancer. The sequencing here drew on PBMCs, taken around atezolizumab (anti-PD-L1) treatment. The J gene is TRBJ2-5, the V gene TRBV30; D gene uncertain. CDR3 nucleotide sequence: TGTGCCTGGAGTGTCAAAGAGACCCAGTACTTC. Translation gives CAWSVKETQYF.